Below are 21 T cell receptor beta chains sequenced from a single sample in a study of blood T cell repertoires in COVID-19 (TCRdb year 2020). The library was produced with the immunoSEQ multiplex PCR assay. TCRdb re-hosts the immuneACCESS table, in-frame sequences only. Its copies lack some clones; in the studies checked, an unresolved V gene accounts for under half of them, and the cause for the rest is not known. Recorded for this sample are 95,000 to 150,000 clones; around 63% of them occurred a single time. Together, the top ten hold roughly 2% of the sample. The sample was peripheral blood. These receptors were obtained from a woman in her 70s with acute or convalescent COVID-19.

This clone was seen once. The CDR3 protein is CASRQGSNNEQFF. The CDR3 nucleotides read TGTGCCAGCAGACAGGGCAGTAACAATGAGCAGTTCTTC. V gene TRBV5-4 combines with J gene TRBJ2-1, with D possibly TRBD1 on 6 matching bases. Germline V lookup: CDR1 SGHNT, CDR2 YYREEE (reference sequence). V lost 5 bases and J 5 bases, leaving 11 bases between the germline ends. The CDR3 loop spans 13 amino acids.

This chain joins TRBV9 and TRBJ2-1; 7 bases align to TRBD1. The CDR3 extends over 13 amino acids. The germline gives CDR1 SGDLS, CDR2 YYNGEE. V trimming: 0 bases; J trimming: 9 bases; junction bases outside the gene matches: 3. The CDR3 region is CASSVAPGGEQFF. CDR3 nucleotides: TGTGCCAGCAGCGTAGCTCCAGGGGGTGAGCAGTTCTTC. Full variable domain (remainder filled in from reference TRBV9 and TRBJ2-1): DSGVTQTPKHLITATGQRVTLRCSPRSGDLSVYWYQQSLDQGLQFLIQYYNGEERAKGNILERFSAQQFPDLHSELNLSSLELGDSALYFCASSVAPGGEQFFGPGTRLTVL.

This chain connects TRBV6-2 or TRBV6-3 to TRBJ2-2; perhaps TRBD1 as D (5 bases). Per the germline V gene, CDR1 is MNHEY and CDR2 is SVGEGT. The length of the CDR3 is 14 residues. V lost 6 bases and J 3 bases, leaving 11 bases between the germline ends. The CDR3 here is CASSPDRHTGELFF. CDR3 bases: TGTGCCAGCAGCCCCGACAGACACACCGGGGAGCTGTTTTTT.

This clone came up a few times. The V and J genes are TRBV5-1 and TRBJ1-1; D is perhaps TRBD1 (6 bases). Germline assignment: CDR1 SGHRS and CDR2 YFSETQ. The V gene lost 5 bases and the J gene lost 7 bases, with 24 bases spanning the gap. The length of the CDR3 is 16 residues. CDR3 protein: CASRTTSTGFIVEAFF. CDR3 coding DNA: TGCGCCAGCAGGACCACCTCTACAGGGTTTATTGTTGAAGCTTTCTTT.

A few counts support this clone. The rearrangement uses TRBV4-2 and TRBJ2-7, with 8 bases fitting TRBD2. The CDR3 has 16 residues. From germline, CDR1 is LGHNA and CDR2 YNFKEQ. J lost 3 bases, V lost 0 bases, and 7 bases had no gene match. The CDR3 here is CASSQDPGGTFYEQYF. CDR3 coding DNA: TGTGCCAGCAGCCAAGATCCGGGGGGGACTTTCTACGAGCAGTACTTC.

V and J are TRBV3-1 (or the pseudogene TRBV3-2) and TRBJ1-6; possible D gene TRBD1, 5 bases. Deletions cut 0 bases from V and 6 bases from J, with 6 bases between. Germline assignment: CDR1 LGHDT and CDR2 YNNKEL (reference sequence). The CDR3 spans 14 residues. Here the CDR3 DNA reads TGTGCCAGCAGCCAAGAGGGGGGTAATTCACCCCTCCACTTT. Translating gives CASSQEGGNSPLHF.

The table lists this clone with a few counts. The CDR3 DNA is TGCGCCAGCAGTGCCAGGATAAGCACTGAAGCTTTCTTT. It is translated as CASSARISTEAFF. The chain has TRBV10-1 and TRBJ1-1; D remains ambiguous. The CDR3 spans 13 residues. The V gene lost 4 bases and the J gene lost 4 bases, with 10 bases spanning the gap. Germline assignment: CDR1 WNHNN and CDR2 SYGVQD (reference sequence).

The chain is built from TRBV5-1 and TRBJ2-2; 8 nucleotides line up with TRBD1. The CDR3 contains 16 residues. The germline gives CDR1 SGHRS, CDR2 YFSETQ. V gave up 2 bases and J gave up 4 bases; unmatched junction bases: 7. In DNA form, the CDR3 reads TGCGCCAGCAGCTTAAATCTTGGACAGGGCACCGGGGAGCTGTTTTTT. The encoded protein is CASSLNLGQGTGELFF.

The V and J genes are TRBV12-5 and TRBJ2-7; 15 bases agree with TRBD2. The CDR3 consists of 19 residues. Germline V gene data show CDR1 as LGHNT and CDR2 as FRNRAP. V trimming: 1 base; J trimming: 2 bases; junction bases outside the gene matches: 9. Here the CDR3 DNA reads TGTGCTAGTGGTTTGGACCCCGGGACTAGCGGGAGGCCGCCCTACGAGCAGTACTTC. This sequence encodes CASGLDPGTSGRPPYEQYF.

The chain joins TRBV9 to TRBJ2-1; 8 bases match TRBD2. Germline CDR1 SGDLS, CDR2 YYNGEE. The V gene end was trimmed by 0 bases and the J gene end by 5 bases; junction bases not matched to a gene: 7. The CDR3 runs 16 residues. CDR3 DNA: TGTGCCAGCAGCGTAGGATCGAGCGGGAGCCACAATGAGCAGTTCTTC. This sequence encodes CASSVGSSGSHNEQFF. The full variable domain, completed using reference TRBV9 and TRBJ2-1, is DSGVTQTPKHLITATGQRVTLRCSPRSGDLSVYWYQQSLDQGLQFLIQYYNGEERAKGNILERFSAQQFPDLHSELNLSSLELGDSALYFCASSVGSSGSHNEQFFGPGTRLTVL.

The V and J genes are TRBV9 and TRBJ1-2, with a weak D call TRBD1 (5 bases). CDR1 and CDR2 (germline): SGDLS, YYNGEE. The CDR3 runs 13 residues. V was clipped by 0 bases and J by 7 bases, with 10 bases between them. This CDR3 reads CASSVEGEGGYTF. The CDR3 DNA sequence: TGTGCCAGCAGCGTAGAAGGGGAGGGTGGCTACACCTTC.

For the CDR3, the DNA is TGCGCCAGCAGCTCGGATGGACAGGGGGTTACTGAAGCTTTCTTT. The encoded protein is CASSSDGQGVTEAFF. The rearrangement joins TRBV5-1 to TRBJ1-1; 10 bases map to TRBD1. In germline, CDR1 is SGHRS, CDR2 YFSETQ. The V and J ends lost 3 bases and 5 bases, in that order; junction bases with no gene match: 7. CDR3 size: 15 residues. Using reference TRBV5-1 and TRBJ1-1 for the parts outside the CDR3, the full variable domain is KAGVTQTPRYLIKTRGQQVTLSCSPISGHRSVSWYQQTPGQGLQFLFEYFSETQRNKGNFPGRFSGRQFSNSRSEMNVSTLELGDSALYLCASSSDGQGVTEAFFGQGTRLTVV.

The chain uses TRBV20-1 and TRBJ1-1, with D unresolved. The CDR3 sequence is 11 residues long. Germline CDR1 reads DFQATT; CDR2 reads SNEGSKA (reference sequence). V gave up 6 bases and J gave up 3 bases, with 8 bases separating them. CDR3 in amino acids: CSAPGYTEAFF. CDR3 coding DNA: TGCAGTGCGCCGGGGTACACTGAAGCTTTCTTT.

The genes are TRBV6-5 and TRBJ2-1, with 10 bases that match TRBD1. The ends lost 6 bases at V and 5 bases at J; junction bases unmatched: 7. The length of the CDR3 is 15 residues. Per germline, CDR1 MNHEY and CDR2 SVGAGI. As DNA, the CDR3 is TGTGCCAGCAGGCCCGGACAGGGGGTAAACAATGAGCAGTTCTTC. It codes for CASRPGQGVNNEQFF.

CDR3 sequence: CASRADREQSPLHF. DNA for the CDR3: TGTGCCAGCAGGGCGGACAGGGAGCAATCACCCCTCCACTTT. The chain employs TRBV25-1 and TRBJ1-6; TRBD1 matches 8 bases. Germline assignment: CDR1 MGHDK and CDR2 SYGVNS. V lost 6 bases and J lost 10; bases outside the gene matches: 8. This CDR3 contains 14 residues.

This clone was counted a few times. The chain has TRBV29-1 and TRBJ2-1, with D perhaps TRBD2 (6 bases). V was clipped by 7 bases and J by 0 bases, with 10 bases between them. The CDR3 runs to 13 residues. Germline loops: CDR1 SQVTM, CDR2 ANQGSEA. The CDR3 bases are TGCAGCGCCCAGGGACTCTCCTACAATGAGCAGTTCTTC. Translating gives CSAQGLSYNEQFF.

This clone was picked up a small number of times. The chain employs TRBV5-1 and TRBJ2-5; D might be TRBD2 (7 bases). V was shortened by 10 bases and J by 0 bases, with 19 bases between the two germline ends. The CDR3 contains 15 residues. The V gene's germline CDR1 is SGHRS and CDR2 YFSETQ. The CDR3 here is CASRRGHGDQETQYF. DNA for the CDR3: TGCGCCTCTCGGCGGGGGCATGGAGACCAAGAGACCCAGTACTTC.

The gene calls are TRBV18 and TRBJ1-2, with D hard to call. Germline assignment: CDR1 KGHSH and CDR2 LQKENI. The CDR3 is 13 amino acids. Trimming removed 2 bases at V and 6 bases at J, with 10 bases between. The DNA of the CDR3 is TGTGCCAGCTCACCAATTTCCAGGAATGGCTACACCTTC. Translation: CASSPISRNGYTF.

The V gene is TRBV27, the J gene TRBJ2-5; the D gene is possibly TRBD1 (5 bases). Looked up from germline, CDR1 is MNHEY and CDR2 is SMNVEV (reference sequence). V dropped 5 bases and J dropped 4 bases, with 23 bases sitting between them. The CDR3 is made up of 17 amino acids. Here the CDR3 DNA reads TGTGCCAGCAGTCCCAAGAAGCCTGGGGCGTATTTAGAGACCCAGTACTTC. It codes for CASSPKKPGAYLETQYF.

The chain employs TRBV19 and TRBJ1-4; 7 bases line up with TRBD1. This CDR3 contains 17 residues. The germline CDR1 and CDR2 sequences are LNHDA and SQIVND (reference sequence). After removal of 5 bases from V and 10 bases from J, the junction contained 19 bases not matched to a gene. In DNA, the CDR3 is TGTGCCAGTAGTCCATCAAATATAGCAGGGGGAGCGGGAAAACTGTTTTTT. Translation: CASSPSNIAGGAGKLFF.

The chain carries TRBV24-1 and TRBJ2-1; 13 bases are shared with TRBD2. The germline V gene encodes CDR1 KGHDR and CDR2 SFDVKD. The CDR3 loop spans 17 amino acids. V gave up 3 bases and J gave up 7 bases; unmatched junction bases: 8. The CDR3 loop is CATSDTRTSGRVNEQFF. The CDR3 nucleotides read TGTGCCACCAGTGATACTCGGACTAGCGGGAGAGTTAATGAGCAGTTCTTC.